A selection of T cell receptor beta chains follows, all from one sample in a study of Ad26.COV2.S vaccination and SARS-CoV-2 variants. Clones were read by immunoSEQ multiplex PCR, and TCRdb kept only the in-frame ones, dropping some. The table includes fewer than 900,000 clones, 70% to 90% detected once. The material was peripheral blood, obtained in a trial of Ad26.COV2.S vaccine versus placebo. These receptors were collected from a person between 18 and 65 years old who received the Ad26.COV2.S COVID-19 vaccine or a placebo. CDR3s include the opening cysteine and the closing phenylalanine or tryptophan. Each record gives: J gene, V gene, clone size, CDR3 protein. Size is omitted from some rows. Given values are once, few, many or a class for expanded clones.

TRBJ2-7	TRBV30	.	CAWSRDKYEQYF
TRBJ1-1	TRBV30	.	CAWGRGGRTEAFF
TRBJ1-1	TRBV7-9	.	CASSPRKGVNTEAFF
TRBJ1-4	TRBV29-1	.	CSVEESGQGGEKLFF
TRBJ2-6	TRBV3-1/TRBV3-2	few	CASSPSGANVLTF
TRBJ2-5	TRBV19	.	CASSIIYGETQYF
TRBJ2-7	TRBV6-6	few	CASSSVYRSSYEQYF
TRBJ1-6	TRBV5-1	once	CASSLGGQGRSPLHF
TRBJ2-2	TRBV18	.	CASSPPTDTGELFF
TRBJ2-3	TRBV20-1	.	CSAWITDTQYF
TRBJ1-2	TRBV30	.	CAWRRDSGYTF
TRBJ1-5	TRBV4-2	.	CASSQGRQPQHF
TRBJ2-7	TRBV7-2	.	CASSLGVSGEGEQYF
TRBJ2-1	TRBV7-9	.	CASSFTSGSNEQFF
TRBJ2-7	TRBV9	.	CASSVEADRAEQYF
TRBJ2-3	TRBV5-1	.	CASSGSGRATDTQYF
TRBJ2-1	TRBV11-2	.	CASSSPGLAGANEQFF
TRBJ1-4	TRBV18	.	CASSPEGSRNEKLFF
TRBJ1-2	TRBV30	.	CAWSVGGVYGYTF
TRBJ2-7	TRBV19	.	CASSIGTGHYEQYF
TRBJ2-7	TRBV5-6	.	CASSLTAYYEQYF
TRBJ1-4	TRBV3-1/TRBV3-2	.	CASSAHHGQGEEKLFF
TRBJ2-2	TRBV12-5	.	CASGLSSGRNTGELFF
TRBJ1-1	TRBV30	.	CAWSVPQRGNTEAFF